Listed below are T cell receptor beta chains from one sample, sequenced in a study of glioma-infiltrating T cells after dendritic cell vaccination. The assay was immunoSEQ multiplex PCR, and TCRdb's table has in-frame clones only and misses some. The table lists 90,000 to 140,000 clones, 90% of them singletons, with over 2.5% in the top ten. This material consisted of blood, taken after dendritic cell vaccination. These TCRs come from a human donor with glioblastoma. CDR3s include the opening cysteine and the closing phenylalanine or tryptophan. The order of the fields is D gene, J gene, V gene, clone size, CDR3 DNA, CDR3 protein. The D gene is left open where the match is weak. Some rows have no size entry. The others give once, few or many, or a class for an expanded clone.

d_call: TRBD2; j_call: TRBJ2-1; v_call: TRBV7-3; clone_size: NA; cdr3_nt: TGTGCCAGCAGCTTAACGTTCGGCGGGAGGACCTACAATGAGCAGTTCTTC; cdr3_aa: CASSLTFGGRTYNEQFF
d_call: NA; j_call: TRBJ1-1; v_call: TRBV4-1; clone_size: few; cdr3_nt: TGCGCCAGCAGCTCCCCGACATTGATGACTGAAGCTTTCTTT; cdr3_aa: CASSSPTLMTEAFF
d_call: TRBD2; j_call: TRBJ2-7; v_call: TRBV6-5; clone_size: NA; cdr3_nt: TGTGCCAGCAGCTCGACTAGCGGCTCCTACGAGCAGTACTTC; cdr3_aa: CASSSTSGSYEQYF
d_call: TRBD1; j_call: TRBJ2-3; v_call: TRBV5-1; clone_size: NA; cdr3_nt: TGCGCCAGCAGCTTCGGACAGGGTGTCACAGATACGCAGTATTTT; cdr3_aa: CASSFGQGVTDTQYF
d_call: NA; j_call: TRBJ1-6; v_call: TRBV30; clone_size: NA; cdr3_nt: TGTGCCTGGAGTGTAGGGGGTATTAATAATTCACCCCTCCACTTT; cdr3_aa: CAWSVGGINNSPLHF
d_call: TRBD1; j_call: TRBJ1-1; v_call: TRBV6-1; clone_size: few; cdr3_nt: TGTGCCAGCAGTGAGACAGGGGAGTCGGGTGAAGCTTTCTTT; cdr3_aa: CASSETGESGEAFF
d_call: TRBD1; j_call: TRBJ2-5; v_call: TRBV6-1; clone_size: NA; cdr3_nt: TGTGCCAGCATAACCGGGACAGGGGGCGGAGAGACCCAGTACTTC; cdr3_aa: CASITGTGGGETQYF
d_call: NA; j_call: TRBJ1-6; v_call: TRBV9; clone_size: NA; cdr3_nt: TGTGCCAGCAGCGCCGGGACAACGAGCAGCTATAATTCACCCCTCCACTTT; cdr3_aa: CASSAGTTSSYNSPLHF
d_call: NA; j_call: TRBJ2-5; v_call: TRBV7-8; clone_size: NA; cdr3_nt: TGTGCCAGCAGTCGGCGGGTAGAGACCCAGTACTTC; cdr3_aa: CASSRRVETQYF
d_call: NA; j_call: TRBJ2-2; v_call: TRBV6-1; clone_size: few; cdr3_nt: TGTGCCAGCAGTGCCTTCACGGGGAGGAACACCGGGGAGCTGTTTTTT; cdr3_aa: CASSAFTGRNTGELFF
d_call: NA; j_call: TRBJ2-7; v_call: TRBV6-1; clone_size: NA; cdr3_nt: TGTGCCAGCAGTCGCGGGGACCGGGAGCAGTACTTC; cdr3_aa: CASSRGDREQYF
d_call: NA; j_call: TRBJ2-5; v_call: TRBV5-1; clone_size: NA; cdr3_nt: TGCGCCAGCAGCCCCAGCGATCGGGAGACCCAGTACTTC; cdr3_aa: CASSPSDRETQYF
d_call: NA; j_call: TRBJ2-1; v_call: TRBV29-1; clone_size: once; cdr3_nt: TGCAGCGTTTCCACGAGCTCCTACAATGAGCAGTTCTTC; cdr3_aa: CSVSTSSYNEQFF
d_call: NA; j_call: TRBJ2-2; v_call: TRBV6-5; clone_size: NA; cdr3_nt: TGTGCCAGCAGCCGCCGGACCGGGGAGCTGTTTTTT; cdr3_aa: CASSRRTGELFF
d_call: NA; j_call: TRBJ1-1; v_call: TRBV6-5; clone_size: NA; cdr3_nt: TGTGCCAGCAGGCGAGACAGAGCCGCTGAAGCTTTCTTT; cdr3_aa: CASRRDRAAEAFF
d_call: NA; j_call: TRBJ2-7; v_call: TRBV6-5; clone_size: NA; cdr3_nt: TGTGCCAGCAGTTCCGCCGGGGATCGTTACGAGCAGTACTTC; cdr3_aa: CASSSAGDRYEQYF
d_call: NA; j_call: TRBJ2-1; v_call: TRBV11-2; clone_size: NA; cdr3_nt: TGTGCCAGTCGAGGATTAGCGCACAATGAGCAGTTCTTC; cdr3_aa: CASRGLAHNEQFF
d_call: TRBD2; j_call: TRBJ2-1; v_call: TRBV27; clone_size: NA; cdr3_nt: TGTGCCAGCAGTCCGATAGCGGGAGGGCCTAATGAGCAGTTCTTC; cdr3_aa: CASSPIAGGPNEQFF
d_call: NA; j_call: TRBJ2-5; v_call: TRBV4-1; clone_size: NA; cdr3_nt: TGCGCCAGCAGCCAAGGGTGGGGCTTTGGCCAAGAGACCCAGTACTTC; cdr3_aa: CASSQGWGFGQETQYF
d_call: NA; j_call: TRBJ2-3; v_call: TRBV5-1; clone_size: NA; cdr3_nt: TGCGCCAGCAGTTCGGCGGGCAGTTCGACAGATACGCAGTATTTT; cdr3_aa: CASSSAGSSTDTQYF